A selection of T cell receptor beta chains follows, all from one sample in a study of Ad26.COV2.S vaccination and SARS-CoV-2 variants. The method was immunoSEQ multiplex PCR; TCRdb's version includes in-frame clones alone and lacks a portion of them. The table lists 300,000 to 400,000 clones, roughly 84% of them singletons. The specimen was peripheral blood, collected in a trial of Ad26.COV2.S vaccine versus placebo. Source of these receptors: a person between 18 and 59 years old who received the Ad26.COV2.S COVID-19 vaccine or a placebo. Both conserved end residues are part of each CDR3. The D gene is left open where the match is weak. Where a row states a size, it is once, few, many or the class of an expanded clone; other rows omit it.

CDR3 length: 13
clone size: NA
D gene: NA
J gene: TRBJ2-1
V gene: TRBV7-8
CDR3 DNA: TGTGCCAGCAGCTTCAAAAGGTACAATGAGCAGTTCTTC
CDR3 protein: CASSFKRYNEQFF

CDR3 length: 15
clone size: NA
D gene: NA
J gene: TRBJ1-4
V gene: TRBV30
CDR3 DNA: TGTGCCTGGAGTTCCCGACACACAACTAATGAAAAACTGTTTTTT
CDR3 protein: CAWSSRHTTNEKLFF

CDR3 length: 15
clone size: NA
D gene: NA
J gene: TRBJ1-5
V gene: TRBV5-5
CDR3 DNA: TGTGCCAGCAGCTCGGGAGGGGACCGAAATCAGCCCCAGCATTTT
CDR3 protein: CASSSGGDRNQPQHF

CDR3 length: 14
clone size: once
D gene: TRBD1
J gene: TRBJ2-5
V gene: TRBV3-1/TRBV3-2
CDR3 DNA: TGTGCCAGCAGCCAAAGAGGGGGCAAAGAGACCCAGTACTTC
CDR3 protein: CASSQRGGKETQYF

CDR3 length: 18
clone size: once
D gene: NA
J gene: TRBJ2-3
V gene: TRBV11-2
CDR3 DNA: TGTGCCAGCAGCTTAGAAGGGGGGTCCTTACCCGGCACAGATACGCAGTATTTT
CDR3 protein: CASSLEGGSLPGTDTQYF

CDR3 length: 15
clone size: once
D gene: TRBD2
J gene: TRBJ2-5
V gene: TRBV6-5
CDR3 DNA: TGTGCCAGCCATGGGACAATAGCGGGAAAAGAGACCCAGTACTTC
CDR3 protein: CASHGTIAGKETQYF

CDR3 length: 13
clone size: NA
D gene: NA
J gene: TRBJ1-4
V gene: TRBV7-9
CDR3 DNA: TGTGCCAGCAGTTTGGGCCCTAATGAAAAACTGTTTTTT
CDR3 protein: CASSLGPNEKLFF

CDR3 length: 12
clone size: once
D gene: TRBD1
J gene: TRBJ1-1
V gene: TRBV18
CDR3 DNA: TGTGCCAGCTCACAGACAGGGAATGGGGCTTTCTTT
CDR3 protein: CASSQTGNGAFF

CDR3 length: 16
clone size: NA
D gene: NA
J gene: TRBJ2-3
V gene: TRBV7-8
CDR3 DNA: TGTGCCAGCAGCATCGCTATGGGGGTAGCCACAGATACGCAGTATTTT
CDR3 protein: CASSIAMGVATDTQYF

CDR3 length: 12
clone size: NA
D gene: NA
J gene: TRBJ2-1
V gene: TRBV5-4
CDR3 DNA: TGTGCCAGCAGCGTGGGCCCGAATGAGCAGTTCTTC
CDR3 protein: CASSVGPNEQFF

CDR3 length: 15
clone size: NA
D gene: NA
J gene: TRBJ1-5
V gene: TRBV19
CDR3 DNA: TGTGCCAGTAGTATTTGGGGCAGGGAGGCTCAGCCCCAGCATTTT
CDR3 protein: CASSIWGREAQPQHF

CDR3 length: 14
clone size: NA
D gene: NA
J gene: TRBJ1-6
V gene: TRBV27
CDR3 DNA: TGTGCCAGCTGGGGGACCAGCCATAATTCACCCCTCCACTTT
CDR3 protein: CASWGTSHNSPLHF

CDR3 length: 14
clone size: NA
D gene: NA
J gene: TRBJ1-5
V gene: TRBV30
CDR3 DNA: TGTGCCTGGAGTTCAAACACATACGGGCAGCCCCAGCATTTT
CDR3 protein: CAWSSNTYGQPQHF

CDR3 length: 16
clone size: NA
D gene: TRBD2
J gene: TRBJ2-2
V gene: TRBV5-6
CDR3 DNA: TGTGCCAGCAGCTACCCTAGCGGAGCGAACACCGGGGAGCTGTTTTTT
CDR3 protein: CASSYPSGANTGELFF

CDR3 length: 15
clone size: NA
D gene: TRBD1
J gene: TRBJ2-1
V gene: TRBV6-5
CDR3 DNA: TGTGCCAGCACCCGGGACAGGGGGCCTCGGAATGAGCAGTTCTTC
CDR3 protein: CASTRDRGPRNEQFF

CDR3 length: 17
clone size: NA
D gene: NA
J gene: TRBJ2-1
V gene: TRBV4-3
CDR3 DNA: TGCGCCAGCAGCCAAGAGGGCGCGGCGGGATCCTACAATGAGCAGTTCTTC
CDR3 protein: CASSQEGAAGSYNEQFF

CDR3 length: 16
clone size: NA
D gene: NA
J gene: TRBJ2-3
V gene: TRBV2
CDR3 DNA: TGTGCCAGCAGTGTTCGACACTTAGCGGTGGGAGATACGCAGTATTTT
CDR3 protein: CASSVRHLAVGDTQYF

CDR3 length: 16
clone size: NA
D gene: NA
J gene: TRBJ2-3
V gene: TRBV5-1
CDR3 DNA: TGCGCCAGCAGCTTGGGTGCAACGGGGGTCACAGATACGCAGTATTTT
CDR3 protein: CASSLGATGVTDTQYF

CDR3 length: 16
clone size: NA
D gene: NA
J gene: TRBJ2-1
V gene: TRBV3-1/TRBV3-2
CDR3 DNA: TGTGCCAGCAGCCAAAGAGGAACAGTGCTCTACAATGAGCAGTTCTTC
CDR3 protein: CASSQRGTVLYNEQFF

CDR3 length: 16
clone size: NA
D gene: TRBD1
J gene: TRBJ2-2
V gene: TRBV7-9
CDR3 DNA: TGTGCCAGCAGCTTACAGGGACAGGGTAACACCGGGGAGCTGTTTTTT
CDR3 protein: CASSLQGQGNTGELFF

CDR3 length: 15
clone size: NA
D gene: NA
J gene: TRBJ2-7
V gene: TRBV5-6
CDR3 DNA: TGTGCCAGCACCGAGTCTCCGGGGCCAGCCTACGAGCAGTACTTC
CDR3 protein: CASTESPGPAYEQYF

CDR3 length: 14
clone size: NA
D gene: NA
J gene: TRBJ2-1
V gene: TRBV7-9
CDR3 DNA: TGTGCCAGCAGCCCTTTCGAGGGCCCAGGAGAGCAGTTCTTC
CDR3 protein: CASSPFEGPGEQFF

CDR3 length: 13
clone size: NA
D gene: NA
J gene: TRBJ2-7
V gene: TRBV27
CDR3 DNA: TGTGCCAGCAGGGCCGGATCCGGGATTGAGCAGTACTTC
CDR3 protein: CASRAGSGIEQYF

CDR3 length: 13
clone size: NA
D gene: NA
J gene: TRBJ1-5
V gene: TRBV12-3/TRBV12-4
CDR3 DNA: TGTGCCAGCAGTTACAGGGAGGCTCAGCCCCAGCATTTT
CDR3 protein: CASSYREAQPQHF

CDR3 length: 15
clone size: NA
D gene: TRBD1
J gene: TRBJ1-1
V gene: TRBV6-5
CDR3 DNA: TGTGCCAGCAGTCCAAACAGGGGGCTGAACACTGAAGCTTTCTTT
CDR3 protein: CASSPNRGLNTEAFF

CDR3 length: 16
clone size: NA
D gene: NA
J gene: TRBJ1-2
V gene: TRBV15
CDR3 DNA: TGTGCCACCAGCACCCCAACGGGGGGCAGGTTTTATGGCTACACCTTC
CDR3 protein: CATSTPTGGRFYGYTF

CDR3 length: 16
clone size: NA
D gene: NA
J gene: TRBJ1-1
V gene: TRBV5-1
CDR3 DNA: TGCGCCAGCAGCTTGGCCGTCTGGAGGGGATACACTGAAGCTTTCTTT
CDR3 protein: CASSLAVWRGYTEAFF

CDR3 length: 14
clone size: NA
D gene: NA
J gene: TRBJ2-7
V gene: TRBV6-1
CDR3 DNA: TGTGCCAGCAGTGAAGGAGGGGCTGCTTACGAGCAGTACTTC
CDR3 protein: CASSEGGAAYEQYF

CDR3 length: 13
clone size: NA
D gene: TRBD2
J gene: TRBJ2-5
V gene: TRBV6-1
CDR3 DNA: TGTGCCAGCAGTGAAGGAGCGGGGGTTCCCCTGTACTTC
CDR3 protein: CASSEGAGVPLYF

CDR3 length: 15
clone size: NA
D gene: NA
J gene: TRBJ1-1
V gene: TRBV27
CDR3 DNA: TGTGCCAGCAGTTTAAAAGGGACCTATTACACTGAAGCTTTCTTT
CDR3 protein: CASSLKGTYYTEAFF

CDR3 length: 15
clone size: NA
D gene: TRBD1
J gene: TRBJ2-5
V gene: TRBV27
CDR3 DNA: TGTGCCAGCAGCGCCGGGACAGGAGTCCAAGAGACCCAGTACTTC
CDR3 protein: CASSAGTGVQETQYF

CDR3 length: 12
clone size: NA
D gene: NA
J gene: TRBJ1-4
V gene: TRBV3-1/TRBV3-2
CDR3 DNA: TGTGCCAGCAGCTTCCCCAATGAAAAACTGTTTTTT
CDR3 protein: CASSFPNEKLFF

CDR3 length: 15
clone size: NA
D gene: TRBD1
J gene: TRBJ2-3
V gene: TRBV4-3
CDR3 DNA: TGCGCCAGCAGCCCGCAGGGGGTTAGCACAGATACGCAGTATTTT
CDR3 protein: CASSPQGVSTDTQYF

CDR3 length: 11
clone size: NA
D gene: NA
J gene: TRBJ1-2
V gene: TRBV25-1
CDR3 DNA: TGTGCCAGCAGTGACCCCGGGTATAATACCTTC
CDR3 protein: CASSDPGYNTF

CDR3 length: 16
clone size: once
D gene: TRBD1
J gene: TRBJ2-3
V gene: TRBV5-6
CDR3 DNA: TGTGCCAGCAGCTTCGGGACAGGGACAGTCACAGATACGCAGTATTTT
CDR3 protein: CASSFGTGTVTDTQYF

CDR3 length: 12
clone size: once
D gene: NA
J gene: TRBJ2-7
V gene: TRBV11-3
CDR3 DNA: TGTGCCAGCAGCTTAAACCCGCGGGAGCAGTACTTC
CDR3 protein: CASSLNPREQYF

CDR3 length: 15
clone size: NA
D gene: NA
J gene: TRBJ1-5
V gene: TRBV7-2
CDR3 DNA: TGTGCCAGCAGCTTAGTTGGGCGTGGCAATCAGCCCCAGCATTTT
CDR3 protein: CASSLVGRGNQPQHF

CDR3 length: 14
clone size: NA
D gene: NA
J gene: TRBJ1-4
V gene: TRBV6-2/TRBV6-3
CDR3 DNA: TGTGCCAGCAGTCAGGGAGCAGCTAATGAAAAACTGTTTTTT
CDR3 protein: CASSQGAANEKLFF

CDR3 length: 15
clone size: NA
D gene: TRBD1
J gene: TRBJ1-5
V gene: TRBV7-9
CDR3 DNA: TGTGCCAGCAGCTTTGCCGGGACAGTCAGTCAGCCCCAGCATTTT
CDR3 protein: CASSFAGTVSQPQHF